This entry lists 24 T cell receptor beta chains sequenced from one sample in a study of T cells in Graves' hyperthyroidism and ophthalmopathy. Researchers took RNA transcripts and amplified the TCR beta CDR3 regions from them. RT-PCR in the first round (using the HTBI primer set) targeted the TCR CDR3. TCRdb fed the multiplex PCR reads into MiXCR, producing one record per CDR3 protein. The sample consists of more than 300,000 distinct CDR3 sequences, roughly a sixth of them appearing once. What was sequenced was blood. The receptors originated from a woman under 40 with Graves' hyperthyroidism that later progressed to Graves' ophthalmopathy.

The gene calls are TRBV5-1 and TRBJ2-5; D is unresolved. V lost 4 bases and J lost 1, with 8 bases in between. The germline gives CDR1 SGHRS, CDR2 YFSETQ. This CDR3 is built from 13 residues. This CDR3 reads CASSAEVQETQYF. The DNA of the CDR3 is TGCGCCAGCAGCGCGGAAGTCCAAGAGACCCAGTACTTC.

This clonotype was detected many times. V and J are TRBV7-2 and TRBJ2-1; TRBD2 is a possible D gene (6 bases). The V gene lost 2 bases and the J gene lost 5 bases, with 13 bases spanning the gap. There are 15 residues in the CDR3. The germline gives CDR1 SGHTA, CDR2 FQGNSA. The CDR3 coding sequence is TGTGCCAGCAGCTTATGGCAGGAGGGGCACAATGAGCAGTTCTTC. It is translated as CASSLWQEGHNEQFF.

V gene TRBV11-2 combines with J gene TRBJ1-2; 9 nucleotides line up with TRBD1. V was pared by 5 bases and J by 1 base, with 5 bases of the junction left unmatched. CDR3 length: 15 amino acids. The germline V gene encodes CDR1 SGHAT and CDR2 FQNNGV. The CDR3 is CASSPRTGVNYGYTF. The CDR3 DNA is TGTGCCAGCAGCCCCCGGACAGGGGTTAACTATGGCTACACCTTC.

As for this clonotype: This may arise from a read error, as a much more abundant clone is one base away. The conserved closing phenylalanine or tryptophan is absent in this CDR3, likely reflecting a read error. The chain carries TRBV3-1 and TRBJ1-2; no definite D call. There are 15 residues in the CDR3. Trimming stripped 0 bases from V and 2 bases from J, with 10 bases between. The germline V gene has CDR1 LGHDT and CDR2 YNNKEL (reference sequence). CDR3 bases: TGTGCCAGCAGCCAAGATCGGGATCTAAACTATGGCTACACCCTC. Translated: CASSQDRDLNYGYTL.

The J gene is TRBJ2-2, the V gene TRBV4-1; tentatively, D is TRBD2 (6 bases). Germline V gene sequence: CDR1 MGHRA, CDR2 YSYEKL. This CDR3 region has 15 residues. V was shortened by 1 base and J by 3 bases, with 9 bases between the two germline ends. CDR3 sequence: CASSQGWGDTGELFF. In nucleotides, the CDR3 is TGCGCCAGCAGCCAAGGGTGGGGGGACACCGGGGAGCTGTTTTTT.

The CDR3 DNA sequence: TGCGCCAGCAGCTCACACGATGGCTACACCTTC. This translates into CASSSHDGYTF. This chain joins TRBV5-1 and TRBJ1-2; D is ambiguous. The V end lost 3 bases, the J end lost 6 bases, and 6 bases lay between the germline ends. In germline, CDR1 is SGHRS, CDR2 YFSETQ. The CDR3 runs 11 residues.

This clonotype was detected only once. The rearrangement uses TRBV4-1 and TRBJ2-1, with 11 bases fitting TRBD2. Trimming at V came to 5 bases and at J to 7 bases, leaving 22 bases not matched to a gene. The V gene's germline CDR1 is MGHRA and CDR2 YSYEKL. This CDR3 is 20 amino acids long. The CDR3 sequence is CASSITSGSFGGSGQNEQFF. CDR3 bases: TGCGCCAGCAGCATAACTAGCGGGAGTTTTGGTGGCTCAGGTCAAAATGAGCAGTTCTTC.

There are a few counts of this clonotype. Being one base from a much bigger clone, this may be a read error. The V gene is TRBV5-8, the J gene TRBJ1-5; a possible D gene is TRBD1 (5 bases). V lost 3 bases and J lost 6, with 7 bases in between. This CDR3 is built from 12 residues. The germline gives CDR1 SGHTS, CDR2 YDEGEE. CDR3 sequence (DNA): TGTGCCAGCAGCTGGAGGGGTCAGCCCCAGCATTTT. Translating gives CASSWRGQPQHF.

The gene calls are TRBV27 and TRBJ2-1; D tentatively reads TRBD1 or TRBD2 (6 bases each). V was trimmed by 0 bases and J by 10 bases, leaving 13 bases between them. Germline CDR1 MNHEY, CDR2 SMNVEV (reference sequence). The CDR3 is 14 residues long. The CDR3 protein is CASSLSRGHGEQFF. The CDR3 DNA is TGTGCCAGCAGTTTATCGCGGGGACACGGCGAGCAGTTCTTC.

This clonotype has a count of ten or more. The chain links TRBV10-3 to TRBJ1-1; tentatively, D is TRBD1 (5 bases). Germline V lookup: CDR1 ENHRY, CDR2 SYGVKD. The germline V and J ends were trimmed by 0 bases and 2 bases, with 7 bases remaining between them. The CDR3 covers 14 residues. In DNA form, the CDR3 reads TGTGCCATCAGTGAGTCCGGGGGTAACACTGAAGCTTTCTTT. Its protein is CAISESGGNTEAFF.

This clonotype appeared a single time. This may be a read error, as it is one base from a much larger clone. CDR3 DNA: TGCGGTGCCAAGCGGTTGGGGATTCTGGAGACCCAGTACTTC. Translation gives CGAKRLGILETQYF. The genes are TRBV20-1 and TRBJ2-5; a possible D gene is TRBD2 (5 bases). Germline CDR1 and CDR2: DFQATT and SNEGSKA (reference sequence). This CDR3 has 14 amino acids.

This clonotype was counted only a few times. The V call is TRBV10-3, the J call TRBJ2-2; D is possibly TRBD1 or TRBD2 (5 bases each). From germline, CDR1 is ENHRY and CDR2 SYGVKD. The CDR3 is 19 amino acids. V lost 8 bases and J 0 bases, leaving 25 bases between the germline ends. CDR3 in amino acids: CAIPGPGLKAAANTGELFF. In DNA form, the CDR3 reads TGTGCCATCCCCGGGCCGGGGCTCAAGGCAGCAGCGAACACCGGGGAGCTGTTTTTT.

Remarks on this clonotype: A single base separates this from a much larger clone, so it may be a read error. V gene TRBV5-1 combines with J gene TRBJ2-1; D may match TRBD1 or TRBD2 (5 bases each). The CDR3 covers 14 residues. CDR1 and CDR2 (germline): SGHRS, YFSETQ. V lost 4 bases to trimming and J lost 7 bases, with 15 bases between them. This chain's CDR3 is CASSPPGTRNEQFF. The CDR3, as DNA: TGCGCCAGCAGCCCCCCCGGGACCAGGAATGAGCAGTTCTTC. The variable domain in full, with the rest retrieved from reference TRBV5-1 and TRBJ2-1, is KAGVTQTPRYLIKTRGQQVTLSCSPISGHRSVSWYQQTPGQGLQFLFEYFSETQRNKGNFPGRFSGRQFSNSRSEMNVSTLELGDSALYLCASSPPGTRNEQFFGPGTRLTVL.

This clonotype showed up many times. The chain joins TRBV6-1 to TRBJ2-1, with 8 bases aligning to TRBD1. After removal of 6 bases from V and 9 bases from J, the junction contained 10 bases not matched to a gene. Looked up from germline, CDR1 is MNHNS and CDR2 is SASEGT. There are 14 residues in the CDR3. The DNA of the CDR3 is TGTGCCAGCAGACCAGGGGGCGGTGGGGGTGAGCAGTTCTTC. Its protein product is CASRPGGGGGEQFF.

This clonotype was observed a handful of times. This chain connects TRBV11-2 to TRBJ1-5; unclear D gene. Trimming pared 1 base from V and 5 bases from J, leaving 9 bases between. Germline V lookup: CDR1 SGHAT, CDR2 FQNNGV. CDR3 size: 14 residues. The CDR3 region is CASSLGAGDQPQHF. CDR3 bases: TGTGCCAGCAGCTTAGGGGCTGGGGATCAGCCCCAGCATTTT.

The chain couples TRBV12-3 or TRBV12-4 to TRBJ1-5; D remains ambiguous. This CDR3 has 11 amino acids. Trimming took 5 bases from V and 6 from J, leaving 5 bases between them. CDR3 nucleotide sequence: TGTGCCAGCAGTGTTAGTCAGCCCCAGCATTTT. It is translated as CASSVSQPQHF.

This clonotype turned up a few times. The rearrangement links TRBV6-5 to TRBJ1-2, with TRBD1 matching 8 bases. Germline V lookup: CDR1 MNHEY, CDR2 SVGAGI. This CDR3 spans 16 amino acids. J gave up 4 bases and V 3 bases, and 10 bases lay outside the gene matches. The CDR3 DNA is TGTGCCAGCAGTTATGCCGGACAGGGAGTGTTCTATGGCTACACCTTC. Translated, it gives CASSYAGQGVFYGYTF.

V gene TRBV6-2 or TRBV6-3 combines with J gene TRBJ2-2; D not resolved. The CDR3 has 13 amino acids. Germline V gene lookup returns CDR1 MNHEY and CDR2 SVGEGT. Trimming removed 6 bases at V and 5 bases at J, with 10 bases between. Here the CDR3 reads CASRKDATGELFF. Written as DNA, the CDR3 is TGTGCCAGCAGAAAGGACGCGACCGGGGAGCTGTTTTTT.

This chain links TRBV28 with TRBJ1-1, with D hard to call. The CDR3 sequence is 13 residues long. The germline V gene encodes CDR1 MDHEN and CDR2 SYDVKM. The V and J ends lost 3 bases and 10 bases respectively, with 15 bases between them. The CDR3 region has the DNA TGTGCCAGCAGTTTTCCCCCCAGCAGTGTAGCTTTCTTT. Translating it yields CASSFPPSSVAFF.

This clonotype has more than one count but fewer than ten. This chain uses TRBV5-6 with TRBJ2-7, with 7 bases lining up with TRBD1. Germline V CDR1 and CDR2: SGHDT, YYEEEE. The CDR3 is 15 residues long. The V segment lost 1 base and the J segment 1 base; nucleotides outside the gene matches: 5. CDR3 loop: CASSLTVTGSYEQYF. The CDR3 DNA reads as TGTGCCAGCAGCTTGACCGTGACAGGGTCCTACGAGCAGTACTTC.

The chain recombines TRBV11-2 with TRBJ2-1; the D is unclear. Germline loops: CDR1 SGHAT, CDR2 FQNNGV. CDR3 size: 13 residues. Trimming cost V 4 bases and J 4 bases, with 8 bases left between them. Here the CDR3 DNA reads TGTGCCAGCAGCTCACAAACATACAATGAGCAGTTCTTC. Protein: CASSSQTYNEQFF.

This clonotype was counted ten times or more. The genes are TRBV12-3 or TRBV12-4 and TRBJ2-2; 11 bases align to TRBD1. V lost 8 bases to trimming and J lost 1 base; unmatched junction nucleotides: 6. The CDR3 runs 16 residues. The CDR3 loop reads CASLTGTGGNTGELFF. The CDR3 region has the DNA TGTGCCAGCCTCACCGGGACAGGGGGGAACACCGGGGAGCTGTTTTTT.

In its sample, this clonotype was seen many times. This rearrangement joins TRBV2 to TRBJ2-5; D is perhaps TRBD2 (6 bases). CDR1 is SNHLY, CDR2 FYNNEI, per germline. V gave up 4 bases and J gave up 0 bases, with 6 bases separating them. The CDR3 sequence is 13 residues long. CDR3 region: CASSGGDQETQYF. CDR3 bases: TGTGCCAGCAGTGGGGGGGACCAAGAGACCCAGTACTTC.

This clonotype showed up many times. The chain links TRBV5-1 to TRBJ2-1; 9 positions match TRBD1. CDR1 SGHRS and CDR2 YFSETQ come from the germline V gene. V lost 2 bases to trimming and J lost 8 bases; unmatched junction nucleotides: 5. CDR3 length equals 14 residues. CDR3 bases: TGCGCCAGCAGCTTTTTACAGGGGGCGGATGAGCAGTTCTTC. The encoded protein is CASSFLQGADEQFF.